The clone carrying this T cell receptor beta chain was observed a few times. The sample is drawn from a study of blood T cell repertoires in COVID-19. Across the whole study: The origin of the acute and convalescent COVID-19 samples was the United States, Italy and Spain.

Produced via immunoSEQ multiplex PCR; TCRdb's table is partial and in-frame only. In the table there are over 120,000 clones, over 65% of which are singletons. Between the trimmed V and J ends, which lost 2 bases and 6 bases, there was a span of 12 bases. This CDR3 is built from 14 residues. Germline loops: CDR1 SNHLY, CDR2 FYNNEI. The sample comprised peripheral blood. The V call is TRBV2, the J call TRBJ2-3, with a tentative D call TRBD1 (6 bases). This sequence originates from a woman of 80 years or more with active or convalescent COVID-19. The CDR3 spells CASSEIVGADTQYF. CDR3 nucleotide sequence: TGTGCCAGCAGTGAAATAGTGGGGGCGGATACGCAGTATTTT.